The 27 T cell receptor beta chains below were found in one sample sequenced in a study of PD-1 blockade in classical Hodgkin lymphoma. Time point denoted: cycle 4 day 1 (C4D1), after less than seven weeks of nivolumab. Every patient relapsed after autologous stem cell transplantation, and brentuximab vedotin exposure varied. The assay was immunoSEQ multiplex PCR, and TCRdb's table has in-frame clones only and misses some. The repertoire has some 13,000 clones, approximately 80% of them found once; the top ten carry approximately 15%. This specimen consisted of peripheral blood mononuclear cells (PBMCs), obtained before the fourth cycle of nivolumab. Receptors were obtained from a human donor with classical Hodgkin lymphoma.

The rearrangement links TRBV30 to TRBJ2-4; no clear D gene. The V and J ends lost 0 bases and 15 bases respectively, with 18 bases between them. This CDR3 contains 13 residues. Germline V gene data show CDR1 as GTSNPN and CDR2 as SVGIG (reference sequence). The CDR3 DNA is TGTGCCTGGAGTGTAATTCTGGGCACCCTGAGGTACTTC. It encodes CAWSVILGTLRYF.

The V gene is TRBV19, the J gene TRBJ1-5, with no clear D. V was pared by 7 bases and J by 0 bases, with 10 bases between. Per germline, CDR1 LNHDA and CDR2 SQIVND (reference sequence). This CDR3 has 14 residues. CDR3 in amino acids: CASIAEYSNQPQHF. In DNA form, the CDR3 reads TGTGCCAGTATCGCCGAATATAGCAATCAGCCCCAGCATTTT.

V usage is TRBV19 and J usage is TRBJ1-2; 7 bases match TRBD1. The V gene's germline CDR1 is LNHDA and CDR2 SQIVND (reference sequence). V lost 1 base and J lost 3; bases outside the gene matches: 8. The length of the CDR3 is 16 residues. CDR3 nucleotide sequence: TGTGCCAGTAGTATAGGCCCGTCTGGGACAGACTATGGCTACACCTTC. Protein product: CASSIGPSGTDYGYTF.

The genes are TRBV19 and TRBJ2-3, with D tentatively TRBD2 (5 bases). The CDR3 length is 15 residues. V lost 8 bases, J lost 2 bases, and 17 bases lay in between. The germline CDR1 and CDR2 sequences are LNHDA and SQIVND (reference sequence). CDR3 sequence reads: CASGLPGSLTDTQYF. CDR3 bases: TGTGCCAGTGGCCTGCCGGGATCACTCACAGATACGCAGTATTTT.

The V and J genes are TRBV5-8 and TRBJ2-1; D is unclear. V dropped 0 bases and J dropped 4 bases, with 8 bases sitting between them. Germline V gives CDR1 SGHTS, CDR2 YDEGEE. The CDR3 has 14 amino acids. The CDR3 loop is CASSLDLNYNEQFF. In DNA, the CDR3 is TGTGCCAGCAGCTTGGATCTCAATTACAATGAGCAGTTCTTC. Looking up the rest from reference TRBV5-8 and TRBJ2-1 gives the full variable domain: EAGVTQSPTHLIKTRGQQATLRCSPISGHTSVYWYQQALGLGLQFLLWYDEGEERNRGNFPPRFSGRQFPNYSSELNVNALELEDSALYLCASSLDLNYNEQFFGPGTRLTVL.

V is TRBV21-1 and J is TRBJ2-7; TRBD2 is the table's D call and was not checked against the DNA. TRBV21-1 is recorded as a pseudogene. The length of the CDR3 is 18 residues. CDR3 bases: TGTGCCAGCAGCAAAAACGGGGGGGACGACAGGGAGGCCAACGAGCAGTACTTC. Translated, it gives CASSKNGGDDREANEQYF.

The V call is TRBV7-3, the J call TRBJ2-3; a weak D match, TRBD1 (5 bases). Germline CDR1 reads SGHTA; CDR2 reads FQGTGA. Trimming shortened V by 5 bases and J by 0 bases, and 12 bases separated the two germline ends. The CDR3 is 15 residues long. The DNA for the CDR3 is TGTGCCAGCAGCAGCCAGGGTCGGAGCACAGATACGCAGTATTTT. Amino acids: CASSSQGRSTDTQYF. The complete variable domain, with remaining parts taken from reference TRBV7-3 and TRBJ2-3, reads GAGVSQTPSNKVTEKGKYVELRCDPISGHTALYWYRQSLGQGPEFLIYFQGTGAADDSGLPNDRFFAVRPEGSVSTLKIQRTERGDSAVYLCASSSQGRSTDTQYFGPGTRLTVL.

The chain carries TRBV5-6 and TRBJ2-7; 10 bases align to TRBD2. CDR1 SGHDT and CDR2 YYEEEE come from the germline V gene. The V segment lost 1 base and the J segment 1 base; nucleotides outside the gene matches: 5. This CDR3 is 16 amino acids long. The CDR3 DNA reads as TGTGCCAGCAGCTTGCGTATAGCGGGGGGTTCCTACGAGCAGTACTTC. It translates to CASSLRIAGGSYEQYF.

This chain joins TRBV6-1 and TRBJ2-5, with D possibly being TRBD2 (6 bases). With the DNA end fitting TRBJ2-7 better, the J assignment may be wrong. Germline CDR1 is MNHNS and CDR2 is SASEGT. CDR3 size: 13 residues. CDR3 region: CASSEFWGDEQYF. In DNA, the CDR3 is TGTGCCAGCAGTGAATTTTGGGGGGACGAGCAGTACTTC.

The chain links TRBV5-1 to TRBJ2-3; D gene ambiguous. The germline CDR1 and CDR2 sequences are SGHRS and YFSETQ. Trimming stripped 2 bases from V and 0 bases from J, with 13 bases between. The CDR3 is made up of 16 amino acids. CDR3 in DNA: TGCGCCAGCAGCTTAGGTACGAGCTCTAGCACAGATACGCAGTATTTT. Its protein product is CASSLGTSSSTDTQYF.

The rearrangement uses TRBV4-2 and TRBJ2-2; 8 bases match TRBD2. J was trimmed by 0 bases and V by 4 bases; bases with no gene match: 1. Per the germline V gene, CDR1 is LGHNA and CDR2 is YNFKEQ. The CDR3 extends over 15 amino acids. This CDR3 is CASSPTSANTGELFF. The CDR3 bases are TGTGCCAGCAGCCCGACTAGCGCGAACACCGGGGAGCTGTTTTTT.

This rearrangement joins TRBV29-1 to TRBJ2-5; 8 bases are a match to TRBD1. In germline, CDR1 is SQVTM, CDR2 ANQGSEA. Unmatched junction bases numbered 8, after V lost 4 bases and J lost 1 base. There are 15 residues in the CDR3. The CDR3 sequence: CSVGYGGQVQETQYF. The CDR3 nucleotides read TGCAGCGTTGGTTATGGGGGACAGGTCCAAGAGACCCAGTACTTC.

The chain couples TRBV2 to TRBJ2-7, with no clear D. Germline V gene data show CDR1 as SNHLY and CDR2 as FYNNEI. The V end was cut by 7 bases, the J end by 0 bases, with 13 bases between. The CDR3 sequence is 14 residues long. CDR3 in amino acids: CASNPASLSYEQYF. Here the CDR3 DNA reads TGTGCCAGCAACCCCGCTAGTCTCTCCTACGAGCAGTACTTC.

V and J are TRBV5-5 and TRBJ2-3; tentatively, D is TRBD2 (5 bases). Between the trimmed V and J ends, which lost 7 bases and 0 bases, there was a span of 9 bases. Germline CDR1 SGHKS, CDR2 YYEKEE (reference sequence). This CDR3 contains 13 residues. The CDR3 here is CASAPGSTDTQYF. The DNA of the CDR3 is TGTGCCAGCGCCCCGGGGAGCACAGATACGCAGTATTTT.

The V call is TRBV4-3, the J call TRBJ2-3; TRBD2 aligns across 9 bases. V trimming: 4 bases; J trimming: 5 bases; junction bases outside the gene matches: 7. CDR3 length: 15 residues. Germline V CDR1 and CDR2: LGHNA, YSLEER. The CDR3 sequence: CASSRLRGGGDTQYF. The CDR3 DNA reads TGCGCCAGCAGCCGCCTGCGGGGGGGCGGAGATACGCAGTATTTT.

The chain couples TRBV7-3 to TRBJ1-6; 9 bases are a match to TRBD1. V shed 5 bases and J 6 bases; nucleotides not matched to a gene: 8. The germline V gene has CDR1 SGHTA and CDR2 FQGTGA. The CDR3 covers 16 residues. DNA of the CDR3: TGTGCCAGCAGCCCCTATGGGGACAGGGCTAATTCACCCCTCCACTTT. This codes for CASSPYGDRANSPLHF.

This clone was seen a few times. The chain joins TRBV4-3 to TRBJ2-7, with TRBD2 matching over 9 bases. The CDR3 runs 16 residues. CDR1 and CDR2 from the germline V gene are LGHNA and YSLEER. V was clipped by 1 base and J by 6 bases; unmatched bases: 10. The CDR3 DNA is TGCGCCAGCAGCCAAGGGATAGCGGGGGCCGCGGGCGAGCAGTACTTC. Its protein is CASSQGIAGAAGEQYF.

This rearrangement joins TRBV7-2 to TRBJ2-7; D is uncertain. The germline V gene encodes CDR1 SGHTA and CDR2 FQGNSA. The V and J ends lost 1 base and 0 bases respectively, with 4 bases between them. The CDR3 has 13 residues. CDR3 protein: CASSLDFSYEQYF. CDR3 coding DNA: TGTGCCAGCAGCTTAGACTTCTCCTACGAGCAGTACTTC.

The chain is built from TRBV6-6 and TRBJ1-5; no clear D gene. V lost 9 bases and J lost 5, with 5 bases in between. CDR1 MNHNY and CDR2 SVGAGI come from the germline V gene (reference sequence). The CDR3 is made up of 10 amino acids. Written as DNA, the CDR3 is TGTGCCAGTGGGGATCAGCCCCAGCATTTT. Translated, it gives CASGDQPQHF.

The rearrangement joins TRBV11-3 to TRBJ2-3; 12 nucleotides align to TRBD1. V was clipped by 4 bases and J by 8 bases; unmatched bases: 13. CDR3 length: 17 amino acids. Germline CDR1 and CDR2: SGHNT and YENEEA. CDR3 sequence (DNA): TGTGCCAGCAGCTCTGAGTTGGGACAGGGGGCTTATGCTACGCAGTATTTT. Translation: CASSSELGQGAYATQYF.

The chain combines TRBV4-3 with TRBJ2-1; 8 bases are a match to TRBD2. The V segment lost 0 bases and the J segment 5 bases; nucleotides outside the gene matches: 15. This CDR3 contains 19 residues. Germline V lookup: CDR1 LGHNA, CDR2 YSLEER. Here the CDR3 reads CASSQDPPLRTSQNNEQFF. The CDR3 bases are TGCGCCAGCAGCCAAGATCCTCCACTGCGGACTAGCCAAAACAATGAGCAGTTCTTC.

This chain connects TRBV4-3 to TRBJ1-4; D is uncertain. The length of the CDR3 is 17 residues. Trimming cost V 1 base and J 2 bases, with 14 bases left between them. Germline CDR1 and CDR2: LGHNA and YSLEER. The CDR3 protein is CASSQGLSEPTNEKLFF. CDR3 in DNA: TGCGCCAGCAGCCAAGGGCTATCGGAGCCCACTAATGAAAAACTGTTTTTT.

CDR3 protein: CASSWAGGGGSPLHF. DNA for the CDR3: TGTGCCAGCAGCTGGGCGGGGGGAGGAGGATCACCCCTCCACTTT. The rearrangement joins TRBV7-9 to TRBJ1-6; a weak D match, TRBD1 (5 bases). V was shortened by 4 bases and J by 10 bases, with 17 bases between the two germline ends. Germline assignment: CDR1 SEHNR and CDR2 FQNEAQ (reference sequence). The CDR3 loop spans 15 amino acids.

This CDR3 is CASSLVGDEQFF. The DNA for the CDR3 is TGTGCCAGCAGCTTGGTGGGCGATGAGCAGTTCTTC. The genes are TRBV5-6 and TRBJ2-1; D remains unclear. V shed 0 bases and J shed 8 bases, with 6 bases lying between them. The CDR3 is 12 amino acids. Germline V gives CDR1 SGHDT, CDR2 YYEEEE.

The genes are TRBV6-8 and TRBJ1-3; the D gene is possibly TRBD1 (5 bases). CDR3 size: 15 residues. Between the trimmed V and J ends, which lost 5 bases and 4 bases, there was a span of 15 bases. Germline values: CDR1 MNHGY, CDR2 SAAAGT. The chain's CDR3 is CASSPPGGAGNTIYF. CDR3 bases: TGTGCCAGCAGTCCACCGGGAGGGGCGGGAAACACCATATATTTT.

This CDR3 is CASSPGTGYNEQFF. The CDR3 nucleotides are TGTGCCAGCAGTCCCGGGACAGGCTACAATGAGCAGTTCTTC. The chain uses TRBV6-4 and TRBJ2-1, with TRBD1 identical over 8 bases. The V gene end was trimmed by 5 bases and the J gene end by 3 bases; junction bases not matched to a gene: 3. The germline V gene encodes CDR1 MRHNA and CDR2 SNTAGT. This CDR3 is built from 14 residues.

CDR3 sequence: CASIQSSGANVLTF. The CDR3 coding sequence is TGTGCCAGCATTCAGAGTTCCGGGGCCAACGTCCTGACTTTC. V gene TRBV2 combines with J gene TRBJ2-6, with D uncertain. V was cut by 7 bases and J by 4 bases, with 11 bases left in between. The CDR3 length is 14 residues. Germline CDR1 SNHLY, CDR2 FYNNEI.